This entry lists 8 T cell receptor beta chains sequenced from one sample in a study of Tregs in tolerant kidney transplant recipients. Some clones are missing from TCRdb's copy, which holds only in-frame ones; the method was immunoSEQ multiplex PCR. The profile shows 60,000 to 75,000 clones, 80% to 90% of them singletons. Sequences were derived from Tregs from blood, sampled before the transplant. The receptors stem from a human donor who received a combined kidney and bone marrow transplant.

The V and J genes are TRBV11-2 and TRBJ1-2, with D unclear. CDR1 is SGHAT, CDR2 FQNNGV, per germline. V lost 5 bases and J lost 6, with 19 bases in between. The CDR3 totals 15 residues. The CDR3 DNA follows: TGTGCCAGCAGCACCTCCTTTTATCCCGGGGATGGCTACACCTTC. Translation gives CASSTSFYPGDGYTF.

The count of this clone is one. The chain links TRBV10-3 to TRBJ2-3; D uncertain. V was cut by 4 bases and J by 4 bases, with 18 bases left in between. In germline, CDR1 is ENHRY, CDR2 SYGVKD. There are 16 residues in the CDR3. Written as DNA, the CDR3 is TGTGCCATCAGTGGGGCCAGCGCCGAGTTGGCAGATACGCAGTATTTT. It encodes CAISGASAELADTQYF.

As concerns this clone: A junction end diverges from the germline sequence, so it may reflect a read error. The rearrangement uses TRBV25-1 and TRBJ1-2, with D hard to call. Per the germline V gene, CDR1 is MGHDK and CDR2 is SYGVNS. The CDR3 extends over 13 amino acids. CDR3 loop: CATSTPNNYGYTF. The CDR3 bases are TGTGCCACCAGTACCCCGAATAACTATGGCTACACCTTC.

This chain links TRBV18 with TRBJ1-1; D is ambiguous. V was clipped by 6 bases and J by 3 bases, with 11 bases between them. Germline V gene data show CDR1 as KGHSH and CDR2 as LQKENI. The CDR3 loop spans 13 amino acids. The CDR3 coding sequence is TGTGCCAGCTCCGCGGAGGTGGACACTGAAGCTTTCTTT. This translates into CASSAEVDTEAFF.

The V call is TRBV19, the J call TRBJ2-7; 7 bases map to TRBD2. The CDR3 has 17 amino acids. Unmatched junction bases numbered 15, after V lost 6 bases and J lost 1 base. The germline V gene encodes CDR1 LNHDA and CDR2 SQIVND (reference sequence). CDR3 sequence: CASSPRGGFGRSYEQYF. The CDR3 DNA sequence: TGTGCCAGTAGCCCCCGGGGAGGTTTCGGGAGGTCCTACGAGCAGTACTTC.

This chain uses TRBV9 with TRBJ2-2, with D hard to call. Trimming stripped 3 bases from V and 6 bases from J, with 18 bases between. The germline V gene has CDR1 SGDLS and CDR2 YYNGEE. The CDR3 length is 16 residues. The CDR3 here is CASSALGWVVPGELFF. The CDR3 DNA reads TGTGCCAGCAGCGCACTTGGGTGGGTCGTTCCCGGGGAGCTGTTTTTT.

The chain recombines TRBV2 with TRBJ2-3, with 10 positions matching TRBD1. The CDR3 runs to 14 residues. The J segment lost 7 bases and the V segment lost 5 bases, leaving 6 bases of the junction unmatched. Germline assignment: CDR1 SNHLY and CDR2 FYNNEI. CDR3 sequence (DNA): TGTGCCAGCAGTCCAGGGACAGGGGCAAATACGCAGTATTTT. This sequence encodes CASSPGTGANTQYF.

The chain employs TRBV2 and TRBJ2-5; the match to TRBD1 covers 7 bases. The DNA end favors TRBJ2-7, so the J call may be wrong. CDR1 is SNHLY, CDR2 FYNNEI, per germline. CDR3 length: 12 residues. The CDR3 DNA reads as TGTGCCAGCAGCACAGGGGCCTACGAGCAGTACTTC. Protein: CASSTGAYEQYF.